Below, 30 T cell receptor beta chains from the same sample are listed, as sequenced in a study of CD8+CD57+ T cells in acquired aplastic anemia. The TCR beta profiling, which covered VDJ combination and CDR3 sequence, was carried out using genomic DNA as the template. TCRdb reprocessed the reads via MiXCR and lists one record per CDR3 protein. The sample lists roughly 280,000 distinct CDR3 sequences; around three fifths were seen once. Before being chosen for sequencing, patients had shown CD8+CD57+ cell expansion by flow cytometry. Sequencing used sorted CD4+, CD8+, or CD8+CD57+ T cells (not recorded which) from PBMCs. The receptor source for this set is a human donor with aplastic anemia.

The V gene is TRBV6-1, the J gene TRBJ1-2, with D tentatively TRBD1 (5 bases). Looked up from germline, CDR1 is MNHNS and CDR2 is SASEGT. V was clipped by 6 bases and J by 1 base, with 18 bases between them. This CDR3 contains 16 residues. The CDR3 sequence is CASSPGPGPVNYGYTF. In DNA, the CDR3 is TGTGCCAGCAGCCCTGGACCGGGACCCGTTAACTATGGCTACACCTTC.

V gene TRBV6-4 combines with J gene TRBJ1-2; weak D call: TRBD1 (5 bases). CDR1 and CDR2 from the germline V gene are MRHNA and SNTAGT. This CDR3 contains 16 residues. Trimming removed 5 bases from V and 8 bases from J, with 24 bases in between. The CDR3 region is CASSLNPGTASNGYTF. The CDR3 bases are TGTGCCAGCAGTCTAAATCCGGGGACGGCGAGTAACGGCTACACCTTC.

The sample holds a few counts of this clonotype. This chain joins TRBV20-1 and TRBJ1-1, with D perhaps TRBD1 (5 bases). Trimming took 0 bases from V and 7 from J, leaving 9 bases between them. The CDR3 is 12 residues long. Germline assignment: CDR1 DFQATT and CDR2 SNEGSKA (reference sequence). The CDR3: CSARDGDGEAFF. DNA for the CDR3: TGCAGTGCTAGAGATGGGGACGGTGAAGCTTTCTTT.

In nucleotides, the CDR3 is TGCGCCAGCAGTGCTAGCCTAGCACAGGGGACTCAAGAGACCCAGTACTTC. This codes for CASSASLAQGTQETQYF. The rearrangement joins TRBV10-1 to TRBJ2-5, with D possibly being TRBD1 (7 bases). The V and J ends lost 4 bases and 2 bases respectively, with 20 bases between them. The CDR3 runs 17 residues. Germline V gene sequence: CDR1 WNHNN, CDR2 SYGVQD (reference sequence).

As regards this clonotype: The conserved phenylalanine or tryptophan normally closing the CDR3 is absent here, so this likely arose from a read error. The DNA is omitted, as the CDR3 cannot be located on it reliably, and the CDR3 follows TCRdb's listing. V is TRBV6-2 or TRBV6-3 and J is TRBJ1-2; the table's D call, TRBD1, was not checked against the DNA. A total of 8 residues make up the CDR3, ends included. Per germline, CDR1 MNHEY and CDR2 SVGEGT. The CDR3 sequence is CASREGEI.

The V and J genes are TRBV2 and TRBJ1-4; tentative D call: TRBD1 (6 bases). The CDR3 covers 16 residues. Deletions cut 8 bases from V and 7 bases from J, with 23 bases between. Germline V gene sequence: CDR1 SNHLY, CDR2 FYNNEI. The chain's CDR3 is CASLEGNRAGSEKLFF. CDR3 DNA: TGTGCCAGCCTGGAGGGGAACAGGGCTGGGAGTGAAAAACTGTTTTTT.

This clonotype was recorded a few times. This may be a read error: a much more frequent sequence differs by one nucleotide. The chain joins TRBV5-1 to TRBJ2-1; 8 nucleotides align to TRBD2. The germline V gene has CDR1 SGHRS and CDR2 YFSETQ. CDR3 length: 15 amino acids. Trimming took 7 bases from V and 6 from J; bases not matched to a gene: 12. In nucleotides, the CDR3 is TGCGCCAGCGGCCCTCCCGGGACTAGTCGCAATGAGCAGTTCTTC. This sequence encodes CASGPPGTSRNEQFF.

The chain joins TRBV4-1 to TRBJ1-1; TRBD1 aligns across 8 bases. Trimming took 0 bases from V and 2 from J; bases not matched to a gene: 11. The CDR3 consists of 18 residues. CDR1 and CDR2 (germline): MGHRA, YSYEKL. The CDR3 here is CASSQEFGTGWRNTEAFF. CDR3 coding DNA: TGCGCCAGCAGCCAAGAATTCGGGACAGGTTGGAGAAACACTGAAGCTTTCTTT.

Of note for this clonotype: Because the CDR3 is missing its conserved closing phenylalanine or tryptophan, this is likely a read error. Because the CDR3's place on the DNA is in doubt, the DNA is left out and the CDR3 is given as listed by TCRdb. J is TRBJ2-6 and V is TRBV6-1; TRBD2, the D gene given by the table, was not confirmed from the DNA. The CDR3 totals 18 residues, both ends included. The germline V gene encodes CDR1 MNHNS and CDR2 SASEGT. CDR3 residues: CASSILAGVDWGQRPDCD.

This clonotype was seen many times. This chain connects TRBV19 to TRBJ1-5; D is possibly TRBD1 (5 bases). Germline V lookup: CDR1 LNHDA, CDR2 SQIVND (reference sequence). The CDR3 runs to 16 residues. V was clipped by 6 bases and J by 6 bases, with 21 bases between them. The chain's CDR3 is CASSRLDGGQGQPQHF. The CDR3 DNA is TGTGCCAGTAGCCGATTGGATGGGGGTCAAGGTCAGCCCCAGCATTTT.

The V and J genes are TRBV13 and TRBJ2-7, with D hard to call. Germline V lookup: CDR1 PRHDT, CDR2 FYEKMQ (reference sequence). Between the trimmed V and J ends, which lost 6 bases and 4 bases, there was a span of 22 bases. The CDR3 covers 16 residues. Written as DNA, the CDR3 is TGTGCCAGCAGTTTATCCCCCCTCGTTCCCTATTACGAGCAGTACTTC. It encodes CASSLSPLVPYYEQYF. Using reference TRBV13 and TRBJ2-7 for the parts outside the CDR3, the full variable domain is AAGVIQSPRHLIKEKRETATLKCYPIPRHDTVYWYQQGPGQDPQFLISFYEKMQSDKGSIPDRFSAQQFSDYHSELNMSSLELGDSALYFCASSLSPLVPYYEQYFGPGTRLTVT.

V usage is TRBV2 and J usage is TRBJ2-3; D is unclear. V was clipped by 6 bases and J by 0 bases, with 10 bases between them. This CDR3 contains 14 residues. Germline lookup yields CDR1 SNHLY and CDR2 FYNNEI. CDR3 nucleotide sequence: TGTGCCAGCAGAGTTAGATTGAGCACAGATACGCAGTATTTT. This translates into CASRVRLSTDTQYF.

The rearrangement links TRBV9 to TRBJ2-3, with no clear D. The germline CDR1 and CDR2 sequences are SGDLS and YYNGEE. The CDR3 totals 13 residues. V lost 1 base and J lost 2, with 5 bases in between. Here the CDR3 reads CASSVILTDTQYF. DNA of the CDR3: TGTGCCAGCAGCGTAATCCTCACAGATACGCAGTATTTT.

The rearrangement links TRBV7-2 to TRBJ1-6, with no clear D. The CDR3 is made up of 14 amino acids. Germline CDR1 and CDR2: SGHTA and FQGNSA. V was trimmed by 5 bases and J by 10 bases, leaving 15 bases between them. The CDR3 coding sequence is TGTGCCAGCAGCACCTTCACCGTTGGCTCACCCCTCCACTTT. Amino acids: CASSTFTVGSPLHF.

This chain links TRBV7-3 with TRBJ2-5, with D possibly matching TRBD1 (7 bases). Germline CDR1 reads SGHTA; CDR2 reads FQGTGA. With 4 bases removed from V and 4 bases from J, the gap between germline ends came to 16 bases. This CDR3 is 15 amino acids long. The CDR3 sequence is CASSSGGVGGETQYF. Written as DNA, the CDR3 is TGTGCCAGCAGCTCAGGGGGAGTGGGAGGAGAGACCCAGTACTTC.

The chain combines TRBV29-1 with TRBJ2-1, with 8 bases matching TRBD1. CDR3 size: 12 residues. Trimming removed 5 bases from V and 6 bases from J; junction bases left unmatched: 3. The germline CDR1 and CDR2 sequences are SQVTM and ANQGSEA. The CDR3 sequence: CSVTQGANEQFF. CDR3 DNA sequence: TGCAGCGTTACCCAGGGGGCCAATGAGCAGTTCTTC.

At least ten counts were recorded for this clonotype. J is TRBJ2-7 and V is TRBV5-8; TRBD2 matches 9 bases. The CDR3 is 17 residues long. V gave up 4 bases and J gave up 7 bases; unmatched junction bases: 18. From germline, CDR1 is SGHTS and CDR2 YDEGEE. CDR3 nucleotide sequence: TGTGCCAGCAGCCCCCGGGCTAGCGGGAAGGGCCAACGAGAGCAGTACTTC. Translated: CASSPRASGKGQREQYF. Variable domain in full (rest from reference TRBV5-8 and TRBJ2-7): EAGVTQSPTHLIKTRGQQATLRCSPISGHTSVYWYQQALGLGLQFLLWYDEGEERNRGNFPPRFSGRQFPNYSSELNVNALELEDSALYLCASSPRASGKGQREQYFGPGTRLTVT.

The chain uses TRBV6-4 and TRBJ2-1; 16 bases align to TRBD2. V shed 6 bases, J shed 1 base, and the junction held 9 bases outside the gene matches. CDR3 length: 19 amino acids. From germline, CDR1 is MRHNA and CDR2 SNTAGT. The CDR3 protein is CASSPRGTSGGASYNEQFF. The CDR3, as DNA: TGTGCCAGCAGCCCACGGGGGACTAGCGGGGGGGCATCCTACAATGAGCAGTTCTTC.

The CDR3 spells CATGVWRFSYEQYF. The CDR3 bases are TGCGCCACGGGGGTGTGGAGATTCTCCTACGAGCAGTACTTC. The V gene is TRBV10-1, the J gene TRBJ2-7; maybe TRBD2 (6 bases). The CDR3 is 14 amino acids. V was pared by 10 bases and J by 0 bases, with 16 bases between. CDR1 and CDR2 (germline): WNHNN, SYGVQD (reference sequence).

This clonotype was found many times. CDR3 region: CSARDLTTGWNEQFF. The CDR3, as DNA: TGCAGTGCTAGAGATCTAACGACAGGGTGGAATGAGCAGTTCTTC. The rearrangement links TRBV20-1 to TRBJ2-1, with TRBD1 matching over 7 bases. Trimming took 0 bases from V and 7 from J; bases not matched to a gene: 9. The CDR3 has 15 amino acids. Germline CDR1 and CDR2: DFQATT and SNEGSKA (reference sequence).

This clonotype was observed a single time. The chain recombines TRBV7-9 with TRBJ1-3, with D tentatively TRBD1 (6 bases). Germline assignment: CDR1 SEHNR and CDR2 FQNEAQ (reference sequence). The CDR3 covers 13 residues. Trimming stripped 5 bases from V and 12 bases from J, with 17 bases between. CDR3 DNA: TGTGCCAGCAGCACCACAGGGTTGGGGCGCATATATTTT. Its protein product is CASSTTGLGRIYF.

The chain couples TRBV20-1 to TRBJ2-7, with TRBD2 matching 7 bases. CDR1 is DFQATT, CDR2 SNEGSKA, per germline (reference sequence). CDR3 size: 13 residues. J gave up 2 bases and V 7 bases, and 8 bases lay outside the gene matches. CDR3 sequence: CSVGGGITYEQYF. DNA of the CDR3: TGCAGTGTTGGGGGAGGGATCACCTACGAGCAGTACTTC.

J is TRBJ2-5 and V is TRBV24-1; D is undetermined. This CDR3 has 13 residues. Germline CDR1 is KGHDR and CDR2 is SFDVKD. Trimming took 6 bases from V and 1 from J, leaving 8 bases between them. The CDR3 region has the DNA TGTGCCACCAGTCAGCTGGGCCAAGAGACCCAGTACTTC. It yields the protein CATSQLGQETQYF.

The chain carries TRBV29-1 and TRBJ1-2, with D unclear. Looked up from germline, CDR1 is SQVTM and CDR2 is ANQGSEA. V was pared by 0 bases and J by 4 bases, with 9 bases between. The CDR3 has 13 amino acids. CDR3 sequence: CSVEDRRTYGYTF. The CDR3 DNA follows: TGCAGCGTTGAAGATAGGCGCACCTATGGCTACACCTTC.

The chain combines TRBV29-1 with TRBJ1-6; D is unresolved. Trimming stripped 7 bases from V and 7 bases from J, with 11 bases between. The CDR3 has 12 amino acids. Germline assignment: CDR1 SQVTM and CDR2 ANQGSEA. The CDR3 is CSAGDGNSPLHF. The CDR3 region has the DNA TGCAGCGCTGGGGATGGGAATTCACCCCTCCACTTT.

The V gene is TRBV9, the J gene TRBJ2-3; D not resolved. The V and J ends lost 3 bases and 10 bases respectively, with 12 bases between them. Germline CDR1 is SGDLS and CDR2 is YYNGEE. The CDR3 has 12 residues. The CDR3 reads CASSGRRTAQYF. As DNA, the CDR3 is TGTGCCAGCAGCGGTCGTAGGACCGCGCAGTATTTT.

This chain uses TRBV7-9 with TRBJ1-5, with TRBD1 as a possible D gene (6 bases). V lost 5 bases to trimming and J lost 7 bases, with 18 bases between them. CDR3 length equals 15 residues. CDR1 is SEHNR, CDR2 FQNEAQ, per germline (reference sequence). The CDR3 DNA reads as TGTGCCAGCAGCAACCAAGGGGGGGACTCCCAGCCCCAGCATTTT. It specifies CASSNQGGDSQPQHF.

This chain joins TRBV6-1 and TRBJ1-6; 9 bases are a match to TRBD1. From germline, CDR1 is MNHNS and CDR2 SASEGT. After removal of 8 bases from V and 10 bases from J, the junction contained 6 bases not matched to a gene. This CDR3 has 13 amino acids. CDR3 nucleotide sequence: TGTGCCAGCTGGACAGGGGTAGGCTCACCCCTCCACTTT. It specifies CASWTGVGSPLHF.

A few counts support this clonotype. This chain joins TRBV20-1 and TRBJ2-1; D call uncertain. V lost 1 base and J lost 3, with 10 bases in between. There are 14 residues in the CDR3. CDR1 is DFQATT and CDR2 is SNEGSKA in the germline V gene (reference sequence). DNA of the CDR3: TGCAGTGCTAGAGGGCATTCCGACTACAATGAGCAGTTCTTC. It encodes CSARGHSDYNEQFF.

The gene calls are TRBV10-2 and TRBJ2-7; D could derive from TRBD1 or TRBD2 (5 bases each). Germline lookup yields CDR1 WSHSY and CDR2 SAAADI. The CDR3 has 15 amino acids. Deletions cut 5 bases from V and 0 bases from J, with 14 bases between. The CDR3 DNA reads as TGCGCCAGCAGTTCCCCGGGGCTTAGCTCCTACGAGCAGTACTTC. Protein product: CASSSPGLSSYEQYF.